This T cell receptor (beta chain) was sequenced during a study of blood T cell repertoires in COVID-19. About the study: Nucleic acid was either cDNA or gDNA, and it came from T cells, B-cell-depleted T cells, or PBMCs.

V was clipped by 1 base and J by 3 bases, with 12 bases between them. The germline CDR1 and CDR2 sequences are KGHSH and LQKENI. The CDR3 sequence is 16 residues long. Methods used by the authors: Amplified reference gene primers provided the basis for estimating nucleated cell counts. This table comes from immunoSEQ multiplex PCR, and its TCRdb copy is limited to in-frame clones, with some not included. The V and J calls and clone size were taken over from that table, and D and trimming were inferred from the DNA. The table shows over 60,000 clones, with 89% occurring only once. The sample taken for sequencing was peripheral blood. The clonotype originates from a woman aged 45-59 years with active COVID-19. The chain carries TRBV18 and TRBJ2-2; a possible D gene is TRBD1 (6 bases). In nucleotides, the CDR3 is TGTGCCAGCTCACCACAGCTAGCAGGGGACACCGGGGAGCTGTTTTTT. The encoded protein is CASSPQLAGDTGELFF.